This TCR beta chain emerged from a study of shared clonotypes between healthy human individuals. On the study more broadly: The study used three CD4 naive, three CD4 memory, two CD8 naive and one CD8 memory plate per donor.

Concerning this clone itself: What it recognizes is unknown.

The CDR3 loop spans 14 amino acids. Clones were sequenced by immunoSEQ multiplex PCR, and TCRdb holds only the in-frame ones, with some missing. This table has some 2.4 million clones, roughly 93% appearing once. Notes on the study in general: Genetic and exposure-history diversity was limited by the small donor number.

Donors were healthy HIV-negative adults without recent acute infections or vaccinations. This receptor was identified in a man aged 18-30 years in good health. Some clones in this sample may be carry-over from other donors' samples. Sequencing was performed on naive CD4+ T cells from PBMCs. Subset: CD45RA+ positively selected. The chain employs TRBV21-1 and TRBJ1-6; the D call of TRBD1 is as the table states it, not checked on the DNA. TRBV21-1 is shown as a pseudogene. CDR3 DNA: TGTGCCAGCAACCCCGACAGAGATAATTCACCCCTCCACTTT. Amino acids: CASNPDRDNSPLHF.